This TCR beta chain was obtained from a study of T-cell reconstitution after alpha-beta-depleted transplantation in children. This clonotype was counted between two and nine times. V shed 1 base and J shed 4 bases, with 4 bases lying between them. The length of the CDR3 is 12 residues. The germline CDR1 and CDR2 sequences are LGHNA and YNFKEQ. The library targeted TCRbeta and was prepared with unique molecular identifiers. One entry per CDR3 protein, called by TCRdb with MiXCR from the PCR reads. This table holds a few hundred thousand distinct CDR3 sequences, 10% to 13% found once. The sequence came from a human donor who donated a stem cell graft to a child with acute lymphoblastic leukemia. The starting material was PBMCs from the stem cell graft donor, obtained from the stem cell graft. The V gene is TRBV4-2, the J gene TRBJ1-2, with D unresolved. The CDR3 here is CASSQAPYGYTF. The CDR3 DNA follows: TGTGCCAGCAGCCAAGCCCCCTATGGCTACACCTTC.